The 3 T cell receptor beta chains below were found in one sample sequenced in a study of T cells in Graves' hyperthyroidism and ophthalmopathy. The CDR3 regions of TCR beta were amplified from RNA transcripts. HTBI primers were employed in a first-round RT-PCR of the TCR CDR3. TCRdb reprocessed the multiplex PCR reads with MiXCR, giving one entry per CDR3 protein. Here the sample spans 500,000 to 650,000 distinct CDR3 sequences, 12% to 15% being singletons. Material: blood. These receptors came from a woman in her 40s with Graves' hyperthyroidism.

The V gene is TRBV6-1, the J gene TRBJ2-5; D remains ambiguous. The germline V gene has CDR1 MNHNS and CDR2 SASEGT. V shed 3 bases and J shed 0 bases, with 8 bases lying between them. The CDR3 has 14 amino acids. The CDR3 loop is CASSEVWNQETQYF. The CDR3 region has the DNA TGTGCCAGCAGTGAGGTCTGGAACCAAGAGACCCAGTACTTC.

This clonotype was recorded at least ten times. This chain joins TRBV4-1 and TRBJ1-1; unclear D gene. Germline V gene data show CDR1 as MGHRA and CDR2 as YSYEKL. The V gene lost 5 bases and the J gene lost 1 base, with 20 bases spanning the gap. This CDR3 region has 17 residues. The CDR3 nucleotides read TGCGCCAGCAGCAAAACGGACCCAGCCTTAACGAACACTGAAGCTTTCTTT. As protein: CASSKTDPALTNTEAFF.

As regards this clonotype: A much larger clone is a single base away; this may be a read error. J is TRBJ2-3 and V is TRBV11-2; 7 bases are shared with TRBD2. CDR1 and CDR2 (germline): SGHAT, FQNNGV. The CDR3 is 14 residues long. V trimming: 8 bases; J trimming: 4 bases; junction bases outside the gene matches: 9. The CDR3 nucleotides read TGTGCCAGCCAAGGACTAGAAAGCGCAGATACGCAGTATTTT. It encodes CASQGLESADTQYF.